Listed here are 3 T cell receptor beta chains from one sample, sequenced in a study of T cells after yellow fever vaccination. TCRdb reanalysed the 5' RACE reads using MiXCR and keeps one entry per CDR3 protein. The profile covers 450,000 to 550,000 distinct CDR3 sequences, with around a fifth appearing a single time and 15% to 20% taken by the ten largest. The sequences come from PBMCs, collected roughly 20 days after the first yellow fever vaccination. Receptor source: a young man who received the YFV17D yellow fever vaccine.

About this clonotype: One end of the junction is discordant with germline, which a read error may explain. The CDR3 DNA follows: TGTGCCAGCTCCCCACCCGGACAGGGATCCTACAATGAGCAGTTCTTC. Encoded protein: CASSPPGQGSYNEQFF. The chain links TRBV18 to TRBJ2-1, with 8 positions matching TRBD1. CDR1 and CDR2 from the germline V gene are KGHSH and LQKENI. The CDR3 extends over 16 amino acids.

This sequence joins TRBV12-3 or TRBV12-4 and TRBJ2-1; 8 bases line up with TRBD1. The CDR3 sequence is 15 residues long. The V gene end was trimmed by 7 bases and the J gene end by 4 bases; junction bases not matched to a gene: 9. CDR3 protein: CASTSDRDRYNEQFF. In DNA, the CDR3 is TGTGCCAGCACCTCGGACAGGGACCGTTACAATGAGCAGTTCTTC.

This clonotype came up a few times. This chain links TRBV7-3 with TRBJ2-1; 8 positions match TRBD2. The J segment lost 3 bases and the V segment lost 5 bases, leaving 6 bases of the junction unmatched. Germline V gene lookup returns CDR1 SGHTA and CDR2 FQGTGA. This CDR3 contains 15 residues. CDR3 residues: CASSLGLANYNEQFF. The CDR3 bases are TGTGCCAGCAGCCTCGGACTAGCAAACTACAATGAGCAGTTCTTC.